The source of this T cell receptor beta chain is a study of control samples from healthy donors and cancer patients. The CDR3 is made up of 17 amino acids. The V end lost 6 bases, the J end lost 5 bases, and 25 bases lay between the germline ends. Germline V lookup: CDR1 MNHEY, CDR2 SMNVEV (reference sequence). TCRdb keeps only in-frame clones here, not all; method: immunoSEQ multiplex PCR. This table holds about 69,000 clones, over 65% found once. The chain uses TRBV27 and TRBJ1-1; a possible D gene is TRBD1 (6 bases). This clonotype was obtained from a woman aged 45-65 years with lung cancer. The sequenced material came from PBMCs. CDR3: CASSPIVGGLGQTEAFF. CDR3 bases: TGTGCCAGCAGCCCTATTGTGGGGGGGCTGGGTCAAACTGAAGCTTTCTTT.